The sequence of this T cell receptor (beta chain) was determined in a study of shared clonotypes between healthy human individuals. Findings of the study overall: Naive CD4 clonotypes overlapped across a handful of donors at approximately 5.5%. Shared clonotypes across all four donors exceeded non-shared ones in generation probability.

V lost 4 bases and J 6 bases, leaving 13 bases between the germline ends. The CDR3 spans 14 residues. Germline V gene data show CDR1 as KGHSH and CDR2 as LQKENI. Profiling relied on immunoSEQ multiplex PCR, and the TCRdb table lists in-frame clones only, not all of them. Of some 2,000,000 clones listed, 95% are singletons. The sample holds one count of this clone. Its antigen is currently unknown. The sample was naive CD4+ T cells sorted from blood. The subset: CD45RA+ positively selected. The clonotype was recovered from a man younger than 35 in good health. V usage is TRBV18 and J usage is TRBJ1-5; unclear D gene. The CDR3 sequence is CASSLREVSQPQHF. CDR3 nucleotides: TGTGCCAGCTCACTCCGGGAGGTGAGTCAGCCCCAGCATTTT.